This T cell receptor beta chain was identified in a study of blood T cell repertoires in COVID-19. Across the study: PBMCs, B-cell-depleted T cells, or T cells provided the cDNA or gDNA that made up the material.

The germline V gene has CDR1 SQVTM and CDR2 ANQGSEA. This CDR3 is 15 amino acids long. With 4 bases clipped from V and 0 bases from J, the junction kept 8 bases outside the gene matches. Original methodology: Researchers report that nucleated cell counts were estimated from reference gene primer amplification. Sequenced by immunoSEQ multiplex PCR; TCRdb stores in-frame clones only, minus some. V, J and clone size were drawn from that table, and D and trimming were deduced from the DNA. The top ten hold roughly a tenth of the sample, which has hundreds of thousands of clones, approximately 80% seen once.

The TCR comes from a woman older than 75 with acute or convalescent COVID-19. The source material was peripheral blood. The J gene is TRBJ1-1, the V gene TRBV29-1; TRBD1 matches at 7 bases. The CDR3 DNA is TGCAGCGTTGTCCTGACAGGGTCCATGAACACTGAAGCTTTCTTT. Translated, it gives CSVVLTGSMNTEAFF.